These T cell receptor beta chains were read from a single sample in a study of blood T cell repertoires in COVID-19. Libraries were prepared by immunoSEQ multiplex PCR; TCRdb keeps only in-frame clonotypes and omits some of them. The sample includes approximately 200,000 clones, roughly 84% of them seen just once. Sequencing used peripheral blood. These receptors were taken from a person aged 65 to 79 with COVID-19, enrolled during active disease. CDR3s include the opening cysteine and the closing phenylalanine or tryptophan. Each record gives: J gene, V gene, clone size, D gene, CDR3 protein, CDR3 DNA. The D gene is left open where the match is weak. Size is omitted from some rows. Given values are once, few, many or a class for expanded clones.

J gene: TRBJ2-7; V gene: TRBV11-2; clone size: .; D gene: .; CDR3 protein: CASSLLGGYEQYF; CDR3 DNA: TGTGCCAGCAGCCTCCTGGGGGGCTACGAGCAGTACTTC
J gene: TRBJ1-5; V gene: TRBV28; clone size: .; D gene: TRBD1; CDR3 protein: CASSPQTGAYNQPQHF; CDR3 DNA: TGTGCCAGCAGTCCTCAGACAGGGGCCTACAATCAGCCCCAGCATTTT
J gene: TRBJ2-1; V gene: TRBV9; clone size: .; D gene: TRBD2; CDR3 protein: CASSSTSAGVFEQFF; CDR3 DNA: TGTGCCAGCAGCTCAACTTCAGCGGGAGTGTTTGAGCAGTTCTTC
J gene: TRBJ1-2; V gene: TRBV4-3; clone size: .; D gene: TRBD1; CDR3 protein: CASSQGQGVGSYGYTF; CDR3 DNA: TGCGCCAGCAGCCAAGGGCAGGGGGTCGGCTCGTATGGCTACACCTTC
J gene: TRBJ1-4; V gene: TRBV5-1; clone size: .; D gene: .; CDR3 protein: CASSLAGGNNEKLFF; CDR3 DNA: TGCGCCAGCAGCTTGGCTGGCGGAAATAATGAAAAACTGTTTTTT
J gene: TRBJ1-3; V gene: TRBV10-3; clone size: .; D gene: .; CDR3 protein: CATRPVSGNTIYF; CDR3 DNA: TGTGCCACCAGACCGGTCTCTGGAAACACCATATATTTT
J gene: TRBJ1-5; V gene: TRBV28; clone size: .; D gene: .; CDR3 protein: CASRAGNLGPQHF; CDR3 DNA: TGTGCCAGCAGAGCCGGGAATCTCGGGCCCCAGCATTTT
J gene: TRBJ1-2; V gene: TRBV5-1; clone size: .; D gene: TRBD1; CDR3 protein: CASSGSATGGDGYTF; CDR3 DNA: TGCGCCAGCAGCGGAAGCGCAACAGGGGGCGATGGCTACACCTTC
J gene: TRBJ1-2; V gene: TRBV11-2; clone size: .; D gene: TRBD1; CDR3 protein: CASSLGPDRAAYGYTF; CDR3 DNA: TGTGCCAGCAGCTTAGGCCCGGACAGGGCAGCCTATGGCTACACCTTC
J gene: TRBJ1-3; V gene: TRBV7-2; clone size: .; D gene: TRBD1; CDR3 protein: CASSSSEGAQLGNTIYF; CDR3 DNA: TGTGCCAGCAGCTCCTCCGAGGGGGCGCAGCTTGGAAACACCATATATTTT
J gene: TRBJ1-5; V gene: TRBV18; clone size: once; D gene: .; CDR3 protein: CASSREFNQPQHF; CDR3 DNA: TGTGCCAGCTCCCGCGAATTCAATCAGCCCCAGCATTTT
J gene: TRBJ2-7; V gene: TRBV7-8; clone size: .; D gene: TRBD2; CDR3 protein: CASSPLAGGPYEQYF; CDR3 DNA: TGTGCCAGCAGCCCTCTAGCGGGGGGGCCCTACGAGCAGTACTTC
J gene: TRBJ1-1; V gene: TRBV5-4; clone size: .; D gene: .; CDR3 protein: CASSLGRVRDTEAFF; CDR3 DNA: TGTGCCAGCAGCTTGGGGAGGGTGCGGGACACTGAAGCTTTCTTT
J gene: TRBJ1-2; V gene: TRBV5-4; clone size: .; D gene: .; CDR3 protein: CASSLAIGGGYGYTF; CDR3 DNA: TGTGCCAGCAGCTTGGCAATTGGGGGGGGCTATGGCTACACCTTC
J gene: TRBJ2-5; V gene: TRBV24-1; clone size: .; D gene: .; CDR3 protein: CATSDFLGTGMEETQYF; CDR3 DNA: TGTGCCACCAGTGATTTTCTCGGAACAGGGATGGAAGAGACCCAGTACTTC
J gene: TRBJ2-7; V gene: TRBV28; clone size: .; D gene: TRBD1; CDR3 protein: CASSTGTGAFEQYF; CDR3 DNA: TGTGCCAGCAGTACCGGGACAGGGGCTTTTGAGCAGTACTTC
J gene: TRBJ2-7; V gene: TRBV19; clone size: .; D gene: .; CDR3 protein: CASSTVLLATHYEQYF; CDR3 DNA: TGTGCCAGTAGTACCGTCCTCCTAGCGACCCACTACGAGCAGTACTTC
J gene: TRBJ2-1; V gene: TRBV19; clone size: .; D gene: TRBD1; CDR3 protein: CASSIEDRVDNEQFF; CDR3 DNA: TGTGCCAGTAGTATAGAGGACAGGGTGGACAATGAGCAGTTCTTC
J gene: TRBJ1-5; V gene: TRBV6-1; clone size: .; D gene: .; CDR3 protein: CASSEGVGVGNQPQHF; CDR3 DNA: TGTGCCAGCAGTGAAGGAGTAGGGGTCGGCAATCAGCCCCAGCATTTT
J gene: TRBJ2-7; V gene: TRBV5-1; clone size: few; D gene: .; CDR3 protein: CASSLEQPPYEQYF; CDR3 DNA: TGCGCCAGCAGCTTGGAACAGCCCCCCTACGAGCAGTACTTC
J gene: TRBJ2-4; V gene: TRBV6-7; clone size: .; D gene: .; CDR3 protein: CASSLEAEAKNIQYF; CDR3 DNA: TGTGCCAGCAGTTTAGAAGCGGAGGCCAAAAACATTCAGTACTTC
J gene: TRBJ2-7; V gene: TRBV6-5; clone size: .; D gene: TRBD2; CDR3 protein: CASPSREGYEQYF; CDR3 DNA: TGTGCCAGCCCCTCACGGGAGGGCTACGAGCAGTACTTC